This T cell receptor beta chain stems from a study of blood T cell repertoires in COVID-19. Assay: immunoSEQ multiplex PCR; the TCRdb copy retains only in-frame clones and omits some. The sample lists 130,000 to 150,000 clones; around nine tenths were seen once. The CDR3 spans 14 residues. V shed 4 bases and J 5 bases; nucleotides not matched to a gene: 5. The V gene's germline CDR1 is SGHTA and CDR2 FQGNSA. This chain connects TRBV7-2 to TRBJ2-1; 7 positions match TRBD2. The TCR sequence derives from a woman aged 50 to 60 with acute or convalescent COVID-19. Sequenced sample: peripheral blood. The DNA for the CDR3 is TGTGCCAGCAGCTCCGCACGGGGGGACAATGAGCAGTTCTTC. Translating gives CASSSARGDNEQFF.